This TCR beta chain derives from a study of shared clonotypes between healthy human individuals. Looking at the study overall: Samples came from two female and a few male donors aged 18 to 49. Per donor, CD8 memory used one plate, CD8 naive used two, CD4 memory used three and CD4 naive used three.

This table comes from immunoSEQ multiplex PCR, and its TCRdb copy is limited to in-frame clones, with some not included. The sample has 2,500,000 or so clones; approximately 93% are singletons. Trimming pared 0 bases from V and 0 bases from J, leaving 12 bases between. The germline V gene encodes CDR1 LNHNV and CDR2 YYDKDF (reference sequence). This CDR3 contains 17 residues. With regard to this clone: Antigen specificity is unknown.

General study results and limits: Non-shared clonotypes displayed generation probabilities falling below those of clonotypes present in all four donors. Between a few donors, naive CD4 clonotypes were shared at a level of approximately 5%.

V is TRBV15 and J is TRBJ1-5; D is uncertain. The sequenced material came from naive CD4+ T cells from PBMCs. Subset indicated: CD45RA+ positively selected. The sequence derives from a man aged 18 to 35 in good health. Some clones in this sample may be carry-over from other donors' samples. CDR3: CATSRDYTIHSNQPQHF. CDR3 nucleotide sequence: TGTGCCACCAGCAGAGACTACACGATCCATAGCAATCAGCCCCAGCATTTT.